A single sample is the source of the 21 T cell receptor beta chains below, sequenced in a study of post-analysis software for immune sequencing data. Unique-molecular-identifier-tagged TCR beta cDNA libraries were used. TCRdb ran MiXCR on the PCR reads and lists one entry per CDR3 protein. The data show fewer than 850,000 distinct CDR3 sequences, around 45% seen once. Findings of the study overall: When patients were compared with controls, 4 or 5 TRBV segments were more frequent, TRBV5-6, TRBV5-1 and TRBV20-1 among them.

Their recognized antigens are unknown. The sequenced sample was blood. Receptors were obtained from a girl aged 10 to 17 with multiple sclerosis.

The chain links TRBV20-1 to TRBJ2-7, with D possibly being TRBD1 (5 bases). There are 12 residues in the CDR3. Germline V CDR1 and CDR2: DFQATT, SNEGSKA (reference sequence). The V end was cut by 2 bases, the J end by 4 bases, with 9 bases between. The DNA for the CDR3 is TGCAGTGCTAGACAGGGTGGTTACGAGCAGTACTTC. Residues: CSARQGGYEQYF.

A word on this clonotype: Its ends do not fully match the called genes, so a read error is possible. This sequence joins TRBV20-1 and TRBJ2-1; 10 bases map to TRBD2. CDR1 and CDR2 from the germline V gene are DFQATT and SNEGSKA (reference sequence). The CDR3 contains 17 residues. CDR3 loop: CSARDRVPSGSNNEQFF. The CDR3 DNA is TGCAGCGCTAGAGATCGTGTCCCTAGCGGGAGTAACAATGAGCAGTTCTTC.

This clonotype was found a few times. The chain recombines TRBV7-9 with TRBJ2-1; either TRBD1 or TRBD2 may supply D (5 bases each). Germline CDR1 reads SEHNR; CDR2 reads FQNEAQ (reference sequence). This CDR3 has 14 residues. Trimming pared 5 bases from V and 5 bases from J, leaving 13 bases between. CDR3 protein: CASSPLGDHNEQFF. The CDR3 nucleotides are TGTGCCAGCAGCCCCCTGGGGGACCACAATGAGCAGTTCTTC. The whole variable domain, filled in from reference TRBV7-9 and TRBJ2-1, reads DTGVSQNPRHKITKRGQNVTFRCDPISEHNRLYWYRQTLGQGPEFLTYFQNEAQLEKSRLLSDRFSAERPKGSFSTLEIQRTEQGDSAMYLCASSPLGDHNEQFFGPGTRLTVL.

The chain joins TRBV24-1 to TRBJ1-5; TRBD1 agrees at 7 bases. The germline V gene encodes CDR1 KGHDR and CDR2 SFDVKD. V trimming: 3 bases; J trimming: 6 bases; junction bases outside the gene matches: 1. CDR3 length: 13 residues. CDR3: CATSDTGVQPQHF. The CDR3 coding sequence is TGTGCCACCAGTGATACAGGGGTTCAGCCCCAGCATTTT.

The table lists this clonotype with a few counts. V gene TRBV4-1 combines with J gene TRBJ2-1; D possibly corresponds to TRBD2 (6 bases). Trimming stripped 0 bases from V and 10 bases from J, with 22 bases between. Germline values: CDR1 MGHRA, CDR2 YSYEKL. The CDR3 contains 17 residues. CDR3 nucleotide sequence: TGCGCCAGCAGCCAAGAACCTCTAGCGACGGGATCAGAGGAGCAGTTCTTC. Protein sequence: CASSQEPLATGSEEQFF.

CDR3: CSVEIVRGQGKDNEQFF. CDR3 bases: TGCAGCGTTGAAATTGTTAGGGGACAGGGTAAAGACAATGAGCAGTTCTTC. J is TRBJ2-1 and V is TRBV29-1; 9 bases agree with TRBD1. After removal of 2 bases from V and 5 bases from J, the junction contained 13 bases not matched to a gene. The germline V gene has CDR1 SQVTM and CDR2 ANQGSEA. The CDR3 spans 17 residues.

Only a few counts were recorded for this clonotype. The chain uses TRBV4-2 and TRBJ2-7; D might be TRBD2 (7 bases). CDR3 length equals 16 residues. The germline gives CDR1 LGHNA, CDR2 YNFKEQ. V shed 0 bases and J shed 0 bases, with 12 bases lying between them. CDR3 protein: CASSQDRGAISYEQYF. The CDR3 DNA is TGTGCCAGCAGCCAAGATCGGGGGGCGATCTCCTACGAGCAGTACTTC.

There are a few counts of this clonotype. This rearrangement joins TRBV11-2 to TRBJ2-7; tentative D call: TRBD2 (6 bases). The CDR3 has 15 residues. V lost 5 bases and J 1 base, leaving 15 bases between the germline ends. The germline gives CDR1 SGHAT, CDR2 FQNNGV. In nucleotides, the CDR3 is TGTGCCAGCAGCACCCCCGGGGCGGGATCCTACGAGCAGTACTTC. This translates into CASSTPGAGSYEQYF.

Ten or more counts support this clonotype. The chain is built from TRBV12-3 or TRBV12-4 and TRBJ1-1; unclear D gene. The ends were cut back, 6 bases at V and 1 base at J, with 9 bases in the middle. The CDR3 consists of 13 residues. The CDR3 is CASSLTENTEAFF. The CDR3 DNA reads TGTGCCAGCAGCTTAACAGAGAACACTGAAGCTTTCTTT.

Many counts were recorded for this clonotype. The rearrangement links TRBV6-5 to TRBJ2-3; D is perhaps TRBD1 or TRBD2 (6 bases each). Looked up from germline, CDR1 is MNHEY and CDR2 is SVGAGI. V lost 6 bases to trimming and J lost 1 base, with 14 bases between them. The CDR3 extends over 15 amino acids. The DNA of the CDR3 is TGTGCCAGCAGAAAACCCGGGGGCGGCACAGATACGCAGTATTTT. It yields the protein CASRKPGGGTDTQYF.

This clonotype was seen a handful of times. The chain has TRBV6-5 and TRBJ2-5, with 8 bases that match TRBD1. The CDR3 spans 14 residues. Losses at the gene ends were 4 bases for V and 4 bases for J; bases not matched to a gene: 5. Germline CDR1 is MNHEY and CDR2 is SVGAGI. CDR3 sequence reads: CASSCLGQAETQYF. CDR3 DNA sequence: TGTGCCAGCAGTTGCCTGGGACAGGCAGAGACCCAGTACTTC.

The chain joins TRBV29-1 to TRBJ1-2; no reliable D call. CDR1 is SQVTM and CDR2 is ANQGSEA in the germline V gene. CDR3 length equals 12 residues. V was clipped by 6 bases and J by 8 bases, with 16 bases between them. In DNA form, the CDR3 reads TGCAGCGTCGGGGTGAGCCGCCGGGGCTACACCTTC. Its translation is CSVGVSRRGYTF.

The chain joins TRBV4-3 to TRBJ2-3, with D possibly TRBD2 on 6 matching bases. Trimming stripped 1 base from V and 1 base from J, with 12 bases between. CDR3 length equals 16 residues. CDR1 and CDR2 (germline): LGHNA, YSLEER. CDR3 DNA: TGCGCCAGCAGCCAAGTAGCGGATGTGGGCACAGATACGCAGTATTTT. As protein: CASSQVADVGTDTQYF.

The chain employs TRBV20-1 and TRBJ2-3, with TRBD2 matching 12 bases. Germline CDR1 DFQATT, CDR2 SNEGSKA (reference sequence). V gave up 6 bases and J gave up 5 bases; unmatched junction bases: 6. This CDR3 contains 14 residues. As DNA, the CDR3 is TGCAGTGCAGCTAGCGGGAGGGCCAGAGATACGCAGTATTTT. It translates to CSAASGRARDTQYF.

This clonotype was picked up a small number of times. The chain recombines TRBV12-3 or TRBV12-4 with TRBJ2-7; TRBD2 agrees at 7 bases. The CDR3 covers 15 residues. With 6 bases clipped from V and 3 bases from J, the junction kept 11 bases outside the gene matches. The CDR3 sequence: CASSLLGGRDYEQYF. CDR3 nucleotide sequence: TGTGCCAGCAGCCTATTGGGAGGGAGGGACTACGAGCAGTACTTC.

The chain uses TRBV7-2 and TRBJ1-5; maybe TRBD1 (6 bases). CDR3 length: 15 amino acids. Trimming removed 5 bases at V and 6 bases at J, with 17 bases between. Germline CDR1 SGHTA, CDR2 FQGNSA. The CDR3 DNA is TGTGCCAGCAGCATTAGGCCAGGGGTGGGTCAGCCCCAGCATTTT. Residues: CASSIRPGVGQPQHF.

This clonotype was picked up a small number of times. This chain uses TRBV10-3 with TRBJ2-3; 12 bases map to TRBD2. There are 15 residues in the CDR3. V gave up 4 bases and J gave up 4 bases; unmatched junction bases: 3. Germline V gene data show CDR1 as ENHRY and CDR2 as SYGVKD. The CDR3 sequence is CAISGTSGTPDTQYF. The CDR3 DNA sequence: TGTGCCATCAGTGGGACTAGCGGGACCCCAGATACGCAGTATTTT.

The V and J genes are TRBV20-1 and TRBJ1-2; 9 nucleotides line up with TRBD1. CDR3 size: 13 residues. Trimming took 6 bases from V and 2 from J; bases not matched to a gene: 4. Germline V gives CDR1 DFQATT, CDR2 SNEGSKA (reference sequence). CDR3 bases: TGCAGTGCCGGACAGGGGATAAACTATGGCTACACCTTC. It translates to CSAGQGINYGYTF.

J is TRBJ2-5 and V is TRBV6-2 or TRBV6-3; 10 bases fit TRBD1. V shed 2 bases and J 1 base; nucleotides not matched to a gene: 7. CDR3 size: 17 residues. Germline assignment: CDR1 MNHEY and CDR2 SVGEGT. This CDR3 reads CASSYPVGQGIQETQYF. CDR3 nucleotide sequence: TGTGCCAGCAGTTACCCAGTGGGACAGGGGATCCAAGAGACCCAGTACTTC.

This sequence joins TRBV3-1 and TRBJ2-1, with D possibly being TRBD1 (5 bases). There are 15 residues in the CDR3. V was shortened by 0 bases and J by 9 bases, with 15 bases between the two germline ends. CDR1 is LGHDT and CDR2 is YNNKEL in the germline V gene (reference sequence). CDR3 bases: TGTGCCAGCAGCCAAGACCCAGGGCGCGCCGGTGAGCAGTTCTTC. The encoded protein is CASSQDPGRAGEQFF.

This sequence joins TRBV10-3 and TRBJ2-7, with D maybe TRBD1 (6 bases). Trimming pared 2 bases from V and 0 bases from J, leaving 8 bases between. The V gene's germline CDR1 is ENHRY and CDR2 SYGVKD. The length of the CDR3 is 14 residues. The CDR3 spells CAISEAGASYEQYF. The CDR3 bases are TGTGCCATCAGTGAGGCAGGGGCCTCCTACGAGCAGTACTTC.